One sample yielded the 31 T cell receptor beta chains listed below, sequenced in a study of beta chain features in type 1 diabetes. Study outcomes and limitations: The study found moderately but significantly shorter TCRB CDR3s in all four CD4+ subsets of Type 1 diabetes patients.

Expressed TCRB transcripts got sequenced, as all isolated RNA was reverse transcribed. Repertoires were generated with immunoSEQ multiplex PCR, while TCRdb's copy carries only in-frame clones and drops some. The sample consists of 120,000 or so clones, around a sixth of them appearing once. Their antigens remain unidentified. Sequenced sample: central memory CD4+ T cells from blood. The receptors come from a man between 18 and 29 years old with type 1 diabetes.

V and J are TRBV5-1 and TRBJ2-4, with 7 positions matching TRBD2. J lost 3 bases, V lost 1 base, and 7 bases had no gene match. The CDR3 loop spans 16 amino acids. The V gene's germline CDR1 is SGHRS and CDR2 YFSETQ. CDR3 in DNA: TGCGCCAGCAGCTTGCCGGGAGGAACTTTCAAAAACATTCAGTACTTC. This gives the protein CASSLPGGTFKNIQYF.

This clone was found a few times. The same CDR3 is also encoded by other DNA sequences in this sample. This chain connects TRBV30 to TRBJ2-5; D gene unclear. CDR3 length: 13 amino acids. The ends were cut back, 4 bases at V and 5 bases at J, with 14 bases in the middle. Germline CDR1 reads GTSNPN; CDR2 reads SVGIG (reference sequence). The CDR3 region has the DNA TGTGCCTGGAAGGGTCCCACGATGGAGACCCAGTACTTC. Protein: CAWKGPTMETQYF.

This clone was detected a few times. The chain combines TRBV2 with TRBJ2-5; tentatively, D is TRBD1 or TRBD2 (7 bases each). The V end lost 7 bases, the J end lost 1 base, and 16 bases lay between the germline ends. This CDR3 has 15 amino acids. Looked up from germline, CDR1 is SNHLY and CDR2 is FYNNEI. CDR3 amino acids: CASIERGQLQETQYF. The CDR3 DNA reads TGTGCCAGCATTGAGCGGGGACAGCTCCAAGAGACCCAGTACTTC.

The V and J genes are TRBV6-5 and TRBJ1-1; D is ambiguous. CDR1 and CDR2 (germline): MNHEY, SVGAGI. Trimming cost V 4 bases and J 13 bases, with 13 bases left between them. This CDR3 spans 11 amino acids. CDR3 DNA: TGTGCCAGCAGTTCCGGAGGAGTTGGTTTCTTT. It codes for CASSSGGVGFF.

The J gene is TRBJ2-7, the V gene TRBV7-9, with a tentative D call TRBD2 (6 bases). The CDR3 is made up of 13 amino acids. V was trimmed by 6 bases and J by 5 bases, leaving 14 bases between them. CDR1 is SEHNR, CDR2 FQNEAQ, per germline (reference sequence). DNA of the CDR3: TGTGCCAGCAGATTCCAGGGAGGCGACGAGCAGTACTTC. Its translation is CASRFQGGDEQYF. Variable domain in full (rest from reference TRBV7-9 and TRBJ2-7): DTGVSQNPRHKITKRGQNVTFRCDPISEHNRLYWYRQTLGQGPEFLTYFQNEAQLEKSRLLSDRFSAERPKGSFSTLEIQRTEQGDSAMYLCASRFQGGDEQYFGPGTRLTVT.

The gene calls are TRBV6-4 and TRBJ1-1; D may be TRBD1 (5 bases). Germline V gene lookup returns CDR1 MRHNA and CDR2 SNTAGT. The V end lost 6 bases, the J end lost 3 bases, and 11 bases lay between the germline ends. The CDR3 totals 13 residues. CDR3 amino acids: CASSATEDTEAFF. CDR3 bases: TGTGCCAGCAGCGCGACAGAAGACACTGAAGCTTTCTTT.

In this sample, this clone turned up a few times. The CDR3 DNA sequence: TGTGCCAGTAGTGTCCTACAGGGGGCCGACGCTGAAGCTTTCTTT. This sequence encodes CASSVLQGADAEAFF. The chain joins TRBV19 to TRBJ1-1; 9 bases are shared with TRBD1. The CDR3 is 15 residues long. The V gene's germline CDR1 is LNHDA and CDR2 SQIVND (reference sequence). V lost 5 bases and J lost 6; bases outside the gene matches: 10.

The chain is built from TRBV29-1 and TRBJ1-2, with TRBD1 identical over 9 bases. The germline gives CDR1 SQVTM, CDR2 ANQGSEA. There are 16 residues in the CDR3. After removal of 7 bases from V and 4 bases from J, the junction contained 16 bases not matched to a gene. The CDR3 here is CSALQGAGPSSYGYTF. DNA of the CDR3: TGCAGCGCCTTACAGGGGGCAGGCCCGTCTTCCTATGGCTACACCTTC.

This clone has ten or more counts. This rearrangement joins TRBV4-3 to TRBJ1-5, with TRBD1 matching 7 bases. Germline values: CDR1 LGHNA, CDR2 YSLEER. With 0 bases clipped from V and 2 bases from J, the junction kept 4 bases outside the gene matches. The CDR3 runs to 16 residues. Here the CDR3 DNA reads TGCGCCAGCAGCCAAGATGCAGGGGGGGGCAATCAGCCCCAGCATTTT. It translates to CASSQDAGGGNQPQHF.

In this sample, this clone turned up a few times. The chain employs TRBV2 and TRBJ2-2; D is possibly TRBD2 (5 bases). The germline V and J ends were trimmed by 6 bases and 0 bases, with 17 bases remaining between them. CDR3 length equals 17 residues. Looked up from germline, CDR1 is SNHLY and CDR2 is FYNNEI. CDR3 in amino acids: CASREDSPFANTGELFF. Written as DNA, the CDR3 is TGTGCCAGCAGGGAGGACTCTCCGTTCGCGAACACCGGGGAGCTGTTTTTT.

This clone came up many times. The CDR3 here is CASSQDFYTALYGYTF. CDR3 nucleotides: TGCGCCAGCAGCCAAGATTTCTATACAGCGCTCTATGGCTACACCTTC. This rearrangement joins TRBV4-1 to TRBJ1-2; D remains ambiguous. From germline, CDR1 is MGHRA and CDR2 YSYEKL. CDR3 size: 16 residues. With 0 bases removed from V and 4 bases from J, the gap between germline ends came to 15 bases.

This clone turned up a few times. V is TRBV10-2 and J is TRBJ2-7; no definite D call. Trimming cost V 3 bases and J 3 bases, with 3 bases left between them. The CDR3 consists of 11 residues. Germline lookup yields CDR1 WSHSY and CDR2 SAAADI. CDR3 region: CASSDLYEQYF. The CDR3 DNA sequence: TGCGCCAGCAGTGACCTCTACGAGCAGTACTTC.

The chain couples TRBV7-2 to TRBJ2-5; either TRBD1 or TRBD2 may supply D (5 bases each). The CDR3 spans 14 residues. Between the trimmed V and J ends, which lost 5 bases and 0 bases, there was a span of 10 bases. The germline V gene has CDR1 SGHTA and CDR2 FQGNSA. CDR3 protein: CASSPGANQETQYF. CDR3 DNA sequence: TGTGCCAGCAGCCCCGGGGCAAACCAAGAGACCCAGTACTTC.

This clone appeared a few times. The chain couples TRBV7-6 to TRBJ2-1; 10 bases fit TRBD1. The CDR3 covers 13 residues. Looked up from germline, CDR1 is SGHVS and CDR2 is FNYEAQ. Trimming cost V 5 bases and J 7 bases; bases outside gene matches: 2. The CDR3 here is CASSRDRGNEQFF. CDR3 nucleotide sequence: TGTGCCAGCAGCAGGGACAGGGGAAATGAGCAGTTCTTC.

This clone was observed a few times. Other DNA sequences from this sample encode an identical CDR3 as well. J is TRBJ1-2 and V is TRBV28, with unresolved D. The CDR3 extends over 12 amino acids. Germline CDR1 MDHEN, CDR2 SYDVKM. V lost 2 bases and J 2 bases, leaving 3 bases between the germline ends. CDR3 in DNA: TGTGCCAGCAGTTTAACAAACTATGGCTACACCTTC. The encoded protein is CASSLTNYGYTF.

The V call is TRBV29-1, the J call TRBJ2-2; D gene unclear. This CDR3 region has 12 residues. Germline V gene sequence: CDR1 SQVTM, CDR2 ANQGSEA. CDR3 in amino acids: CSRTDYTGELFF. Written as DNA, the CDR3 is TGCTCAAGAACAGATTACACCGGGGAGCTGTTTTTT.

This clone was seen more than once but under ten times. The CDR3 nucleotides read TGCGCCAGCAGCCGATTAGCGGGAACGCAAGAGACCCAGTACTTC. Its protein product is CASSRLAGTQETQYF. The chain carries TRBV4-1 and TRBJ2-5; 8 bases are a match to TRBD2. The germline gives CDR1 MGHRA, CDR2 YSYEKL. Germline trimming cut 4 bases from V and 2 bases from J; bases unmatched to any gene: 6. This CDR3 comprises 15 residues.

This rearrangement joins TRBV6-5 to TRBJ2-7; the match to TRBD2 covers 10 bases. Germline V CDR1 and CDR2: MNHEY, SVGAGI. V trimming: 6 bases; J trimming: 3 bases; junction bases outside the gene matches: 8. This CDR3 spans 15 amino acids. CDR3 in DNA: TGTGCCAGCAGCAGTAACCTAGCGGGAGTCTACGAGCAGTACTTC. Residues: CASSSNLAGVYEQYF.

This clone came up a few times. The chain is built from TRBV6-6 and TRBJ1-1; 7 bases are shared with TRBD1. The CDR3 is 15 amino acids. Germline V gives CDR1 MNHNY, CDR2 SVGAGI (reference sequence). The ends lost 6 bases at V and 0 bases at J; junction bases unmatched: 7. CDR3 DNA sequence: TGTGCCAGCAGAAAACAGGGGACCTTGAACACTGAAGCTTTCTTT. Its protein product is CASRKQGTLNTEAFF.

This clone has more than one count but fewer than ten. The chain recombines TRBV18 with TRBJ2-7; a possible D gene is TRBD2 (6 bases). Germline CDR1 KGHSH, CDR2 LQKENI. The CDR3 is 12 residues long. With 1 base removed from V and 5 bases from J, the gap between germline ends came to 6 bases. CDR3 loop: CASSPREDEQYF. CDR3 coding DNA: TGTGCCAGCTCACCACGGGAGGACGAGCAGTACTTC.

V and J are TRBV6-4 and TRBJ1-5; 7 positions match TRBD1. The CDR3 covers 9 residues. Unmatched junction bases numbered 6, after V lost 10 bases and J lost 15 bases. The germline V gene encodes CDR1 MRHNA and CDR2 SNTAGT. The CDR3 DNA sequence: TGTGCCAACAGGGGATCTCGGCATTTT. As protein: CANRGSRHF.

This clone was seen only a few times. The V gene is TRBV30, the J gene TRBJ1-2; D uncertain. The ends were cut back, 3 bases at V and 4 bases at J, with 18 bases in the middle. The germline V gene encodes CDR1 GTSNPN and CDR2 SVGIG (reference sequence). The CDR3 loop spans 15 amino acids. The CDR3 is CAWSPLDRGIYGYTF. CDR3 nucleotides: TGTGCCTGGAGCCCCCTAGACCGCGGGATCTATGGCTACACCTTC.

This clone occurred a few times. The chain carries TRBV7-3 and TRBJ2-3; D gene ambiguous. CDR1 is SGHTA, CDR2 FQGTGA, per germline. V was trimmed by 2 bases and J by 6 bases, leaving 6 bases between them. The CDR3 consists of 12 residues. This CDR3 is CASSLGPDTQYF. The CDR3, as DNA: TGTGCCAGCAGCTTAGGTCCGGATACGCAGTATTTT.

The chain combines TRBV13 with TRBJ2-1; 10 bases are a match to TRBD2. The CDR3 consists of 16 residues. The J segment lost 0 bases and the V segment lost 5 bases, leaving 4 bases of the junction unmatched. Per the germline V gene, CDR1 is PRHDT and CDR2 is FYEKMQ (reference sequence). The CDR3 DNA reads as TGTGCCAGCAGCCCGACTAGCGGGTTCTCCTACAATGAGCAGTTCTTC. This encodes CASSPTSGFSYNEQFF. Drawing the rest from reference TRBV13 and TRBJ2-1, the complete variable domain is AAGVIQSPRHLIKEKRETATLKCYPIPRHDTVYWYQQGPGQDPQFLISFYEKMQSDKGSIPDRFSAQQFSDYHSELNMSSLELGDSALYFCASSPTSGFSYNEQFFGPGTRLTVL.

In the case of this clone: A far larger clone differs by one base, so this is likely a read error. The gene calls are TRBV14 and TRBJ2-2; D is perhaps TRBD1 (5 bases). V gave up 4 bases and J gave up 4 bases, with 7 bases separating them. The CDR3 extends over 13 amino acids. Germline V gene data show CDR1 as SGHDN and CDR2 as FVKESK. DNA of the CDR3: TGTGCCAGCAGCCGACAGTTCACCGGGGAGCTGTTTTTT. Its protein is CASSRQFTGELFF.

V usage is TRBV30 and J usage is TRBJ2-1; 8 positions agree with TRBD2. CDR1 and CDR2 from the germline V gene are GTSNPN and SVGIG (reference sequence). The ends lost 7 bases at V and 8 bases at J; junction bases unmatched: 4. CDR3 length: 11 amino acids. The CDR3 DNA sequence: TGTGCCTCGGGGGGGCCGTATGAGCAGTTCTTC. This codes for CASGGPYEQFF.

Concerning this clone itself: A much larger clone is a single base away; this may be a read error. The chain combines TRBV7-2 with TRBJ2-7; D is unclear. Germline V gene lookup returns CDR1 SGHTA and CDR2 FQGNSA. This CDR3 has 11 residues. In DNA, the CDR3 is TGTGCCAGCAGCTTAGTATCCGAGCAGTGCTTC. It yields the protein CASSLVSEQCF.

Details on this clone: Compared with germline, one end of the junction differs, possibly owing to a read error. The chain joins TRBV7-7 to TRBJ2-7, with no clear D. CDR1 SSHAT and CDR2 FNYEAQ come from the germline V gene (reference sequence). The CDR3 spans 13 residues. DNA for the CDR3: TGTGCTAGCAGCTTAAGCGCCCGGGACGAGCAGTACTTC. Residues: CASSLSARDEQYF.

The chain has TRBV5-1 and TRBJ2-1; D gene unclear. Germline-derived CDR1 and CDR2 are SGHRS and YFSETQ. The CDR3 has 15 amino acids. Trimming removed 0 bases from V and 8 bases from J, with 15 bases in between. This chain's CDR3 is CASSLELDTIYEQFF. The DNA for the CDR3 is TGCGCCAGCAGCTTGGAACTGGATACGATATATGAGCAGTTCTTC.

The sample holds a few counts of this clone. The gene calls are TRBV11-2 and TRBJ2-1, with D perhaps matching TRBD2 (5 bases). V was clipped by 5 bases and J by 4 bases, with 12 bases between them. The CDR3 spans 14 residues. Per germline, CDR1 SGHAT and CDR2 FQNNGV. The CDR3 nucleotides read TGTGCCAGCAGCCGAAGCGGTGTTTACAATGAGCAGTTCTTC. Encoded protein: CASSRSGVYNEQFF.

This clone has more than one count but fewer than ten. The chain has TRBV29-1 and TRBJ2-1, with 11 nucleotides matching TRBD1. The CDR3 sequence is 13 residues long. Germline CDR1 reads SQVTM; CDR2 reads ANQGSEA. Unmatched junction bases numbered 9, after V lost 8 bases and J lost 9 bases. CDR3 in amino acids: CSSGDRGWGEQFF. The CDR3 DNA reads TGCAGCTCCGGGGACAGGGGGTGGGGTGAGCAGTTCTTC.